One sample yielded the 4 T cell receptor beta chains listed below, sequenced in a study of Graves' ophthalmopathy and Graves' hyperthyroidism. Amplification from RNA transcripts yielded the TCR beta CDR3 regions. After a first-round RT-PCR with HTBI primers, a second-round multiplex PCR was run. TCRdb fed the multiplex PCR reads into MiXCR, producing one record per CDR3 protein. The sample includes approximately 160,000 distinct CDR3 sequences, 35% to 50% of them seen just once. The specimen sequenced was peripheral blood. The receptors derive from a man younger than 45 with Graves' ophthalmopathy.

As for this clonotype: A much more abundant neighbour one base away suggests this may be a read error. The V call is TRBV6-5, the J call TRBJ2-5, with D tentatively TRBD1 (5 bases). The CDR3 totals 14 residues. The germline gives CDR1 MNHEY, CDR2 SVGAGI. Trimming cost V 11 bases and J 5 bases, with 21 bases left between them. The CDR3 DNA is TGTGCCGGCATTTCAGCAGGGATAGAGGAGACCCAGTACTTC. As protein: CAGISAGIEETQYF.

This clonotype was counted at least ten times. The chain employs TRBV12-3 or TRBV12-4 and TRBJ2-5; TRBD2 matches at 7 bases. This CDR3 is 15 amino acids long. The J segment lost 3 bases and the V segment lost 5 bases, leaving 9 bases of the junction unmatched. DNA for the CDR3: TGTGCCAGCAGTAAGAATAGACTAGCAGAAGAGACCCAGTACTTC. This sequence encodes CASSKNRLAEETQYF.

This chain uses TRBV7-2 with TRBJ1-6; tentative D call: TRBD1 (5 bases). V lost 1 base, J lost 9 bases, and 7 bases lay in between. Per germline, CDR1 SGHTA and CDR2 FQGNSA. The CDR3 extends over 13 amino acids. CDR3 residues: CASSLDQGSPLHF. CDR3 nucleotides: TGTGCCAGCAGCTTAGACCAGGGTTCACCCCTCCACTTT. Full variable domain (rest looked up from reference TRBV7-2 and TRBJ1-6): GAGVSQSPSNKVTEKGKDVELRCDPISGHTALYWYRQSLGQGLEFLIYFQGNSAPDKSGLPSDRFSAERTGGSVSTLTIQRTQQEDSAVYLCASSLDQGSPLHFGNGTRLTVT.

This clonotype was seen a single time. The V and J genes are TRBV6-1 and TRBJ2-5; D perhaps matches TRBD1 (6 bases). CDR3 size: 14 residues. Per the germline V gene, CDR1 is MNHNS and CDR2 is SASEGT. Trimming removed 8 bases from V and 2 bases from J, with 15 bases in between. The CDR3 sequence: CASAFTGIQETQYF. In nucleotides, the CDR3 is TGTGCCAGCGCGTTCACAGGGATTCAAGAGACCCAGTACTTC.